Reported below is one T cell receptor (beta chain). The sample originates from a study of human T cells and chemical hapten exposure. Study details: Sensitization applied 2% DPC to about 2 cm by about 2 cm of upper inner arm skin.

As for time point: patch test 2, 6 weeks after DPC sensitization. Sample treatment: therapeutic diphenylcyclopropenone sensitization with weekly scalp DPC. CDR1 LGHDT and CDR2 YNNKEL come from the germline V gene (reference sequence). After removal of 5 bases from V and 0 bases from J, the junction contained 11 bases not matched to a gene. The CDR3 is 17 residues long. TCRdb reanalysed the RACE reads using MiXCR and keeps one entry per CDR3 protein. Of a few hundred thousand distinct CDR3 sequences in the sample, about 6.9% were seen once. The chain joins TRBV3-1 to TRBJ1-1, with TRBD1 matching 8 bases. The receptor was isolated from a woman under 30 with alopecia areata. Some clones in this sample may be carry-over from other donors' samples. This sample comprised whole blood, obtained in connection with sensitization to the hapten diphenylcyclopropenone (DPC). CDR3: CASSNSGTGYMNTEAFF. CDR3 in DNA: TGTGCCAGCAGCAACTCCGGGACAGGCTACATGAACACTGAAGCTTTCTTT.